This record concerns one T cell receptor (beta chain) sequence. These data are taken from a study of T cells in lung cancer brain metastases. Sequenced by immunoSEQ multiplex PCR; TCRdb stores in-frame clones only, minus some. The sample has fewer than 5,000 clones, approximately 90% seen once; the top ten hold about 8%. V shed 2 bases and J shed 6 bases, with 4 bases lying between them. The CDR3 totals 12 residues. Germline CDR1 reads LGHNA; CDR2 reads YSLEER. Sample: tumor tissue from the primary lung tumor. The TCR comes from a man aged 60 to 69 with non-small cell lung cancer. The chain carries TRBV4-3 and TRBJ1-4; no clear D. DNA of the CDR3: TGCGCCAGCAGCCAAAGGCATGAAAAACTGTTTTTT. Its translation: CASSQRHEKLFF.